Below, 10 T cell receptor beta chains from the same sample are listed, as sequenced in a study of Ad26.COV2.S vaccination and SARS-CoV-2 variants. TCRdb keeps only in-frame clones here, not all; method: immunoSEQ multiplex PCR. The repertoire holds 440,000 or so clones, with 80% to 95% as singletons. The treatment denotes: some 20 received Ad26.COV2.S at low or high dose, single or two shots; about 5 received placebo; per-sample allocation not given. Vaccine and placebo recipients were sampled on day 63 after the first injection. Specimen: peripheral blood, collected in a trial of Ad26.COV2.S vaccine versus placebo. The receptor source for this set is a person between 18 and 59 years old who received the Ad26.COV2.S COVID-19 vaccine or a placebo.

The CDR3 loop reads CASSFLQDTGELFF. CDR3 nucleotides: TGTGCCAGCAGCTTTTTGCAGGACACCGGGGAGCTGTTTTTT. The chain couples TRBV5-4 to TRBJ2-2; D remains unclear. Germline assignment: CDR1 SGHNT and CDR2 YYREEE (reference sequence). CDR3 size: 14 residues. V was trimmed by 2 bases and J by 3 bases, leaving 8 bases between them.

For this clone: This same CDR3 is encoded by further DNA sequences in the sample. The V and J genes are TRBV3-1 (or the pseudogene TRBV3-2) and TRBJ2-5; D remains unclear. CDR1 and CDR2 (germline): LGHDT, YNNKEL (reference sequence). There are 11 residues in the CDR3. The ends were cut back, 4 bases at V and 2 bases at J, with 2 bases in the middle. CDR3 DNA: TGTGCCAGCAGCCTTCAAGAGACCCAGTACTTC. Its translation is CASSLQETQYF.

This chain connects TRBV7-6 to TRBJ2-1, with 14 bases fitting TRBD2. V shed 6 bases and J 5 bases; nucleotides not matched to a gene: 6. Per the germline V gene, CDR1 is SGHVS and CDR2 is FNYEAQ. The length of the CDR3 is 16 residues. The DNA of the CDR3 is TGTGCCAGCAGTAGACTAGCGGGGGGGATAGACAATGAGCAGTTCTTC. Its translation: CASSRLAGGIDNEQFF.

V gene TRBV7-6 combines with J gene TRBJ1-4, with 7 bases aligning to TRBD1. This CDR3 has 14 amino acids. V shed 5 bases and J 4 bases; nucleotides not matched to a gene: 4. CDR1 is SGHVS, CDR2 FNYEAQ, per germline. The CDR3 DNA follows: TGTGCCAGCAGCCCAGGGGGACATAATGAAAAACTGTTTTTT. It yields the protein CASSPGGHNEKLFF.

The V gene is TRBV18, the J gene TRBJ1-2; 8 nucleotides match TRBD1. V lost 2 bases and J lost 2; bases outside the gene matches: 4. Germline V gene sequence: CDR1 KGHSH, CDR2 LQKENI. CDR3 length: 15 amino acids. In DNA, the CDR3 is TGTGCCAGCTCACCATTGGACAGGGTAAACTATGGCTACACCTTC. Residues: CASSPLDRVNYGYTF.

This clone has only a few counts. The chain has TRBV11-2 and TRBJ2-2; weak D call: TRBD1 (5 bases). The CDR3 sequence is 13 residues long. Trimming stripped 1 base from V and 5 bases from J, with 5 bases between. Germline V gene lookup returns CDR1 SGHAT and CDR2 FQNNGV. The CDR3 here is CASSLAGTGELFF. As DNA, the CDR3 is TGTGCCAGCAGCTTAGCAGGGACCGGGGAGCTGTTTTTT.

The chain is built from TRBV7-2 and TRBJ2-1, with a weak D call TRBD2 (7 bases). CDR3 length: 15 residues. Trimming left V 3 bases short and J 6 bases short, with 15 bases between. Germline CDR1 SGHTA, CDR2 FQGNSA. The CDR3 region has the DNA TGTGCCAGCAGCTTCCGGGGGGCTCTCGGCAATGAGCAGTTCTTC. Its translation: CASSFRGALGNEQFF.

The chain couples TRBV9 to TRBJ1-5, with a possible D match to TRBD1 (5 bases). Per germline, CDR1 SGDLS and CDR2 YYNGEE. The CDR3 spans 13 residues. Between the trimmed V and J ends, which lost 3 bases and 7 bases, there was a span of 11 bases. CDR3 loop: CASSAGGSQPQHF. The CDR3, as DNA: TGTGCCAGCAGCGCCGGGGGTAGCCAGCCCCAGCATTTT.

The rearrangement joins TRBV4-1 to TRBJ1-1; 9 bases are shared with TRBD1. V dropped 0 bases and J dropped 1; count of bases not matched to a gene: 6. The CDR3 loop spans 17 amino acids. Germline V gene lookup returns CDR1 MGHRA and CDR2 YSYEKL. CDR3 DNA: TGCGCCAGCAGCCAAGATGGGGGACAGGGTAGGAACACTGAAGCTTTCTTT. The encoded protein is CASSQDGGQGRNTEAFF.

The rearrangement links TRBV18 to TRBJ2-7; 13 bases are shared with TRBD2. The germline V gene has CDR1 KGHSH and CDR2 LQKENI. Unmatched junction bases numbered 12, after V lost 3 bases and J lost 7 bases. There are 17 residues in the CDR3. CDR3 nucleotides: TGTGCCAGCTCACCGCCGGGACTAGCGGGGTCGATGGGGGAGCAGTACTTC. It is translated as CASSPPGLAGSMGEQYF.